These 26 T cell receptor beta chains share one sample of origin, sequenced in a study of blood T cell repertoires in COVID-19. The protocol was immunoSEQ multiplex PCR, while the TCRdb copy is restricted to in-frame clones and leaves out a portion. Here the sample spans roughly 160,000 clones, over 90% being singletons. The sequenced sample was peripheral blood. The receptors were gathered from a man in his forties or fifties with acute or convalescent COVID-19.

This CDR3 is CASSRGGRGFNYGYTF. Here the CDR3 DNA reads TGTGCCAGCAGCCGCGGAGGACGGGGTTTTAACTATGGCTACACCTTC. The chain uses TRBV5-6 and TRBJ1-2; no clear D gene. The CDR3 runs 16 residues. Germline V lookup: CDR1 SGHDT, CDR2 YYEEEE. The germline V and J ends were trimmed by 4 bases and 1 base, with 17 bases remaining between them.

Worth noting for this clone: Other DNA sequences within the sample encode an identical CDR3. This chain connects TRBV4-3 to TRBJ2-6; D not certain. CDR1 and CDR2 from the germline V gene are LGHNA and YSLEER. V lost 0 bases and J 0 bases, leaving 6 bases between the germline ends. This CDR3 has 16 residues. CDR3 nucleotides: TGCGCCAGCAGCCAAGACACCGGCTCTGGGGCCAACGTCCTGACTTTC. Its translation is CASSQDTGSGANVLTF.

The rearrangement links TRBV27 to TRBJ2-3, with TRBD2 matching over 11 bases. CDR3 size: 18 residues. The germline gives CDR1 MNHEY, CDR2 SMNVEV (reference sequence). Trimming removed 0 bases from V and 6 bases from J; junction bases left unmatched: 11. The CDR3 protein is CASSLSVSGGAPRDTQYF. The CDR3 DNA follows: TGTGCCAGCAGTTTATCGGTTAGCGGGGGGGCCCCTCGGGATACGCAGTATTTT.

The rearrangement uses TRBV6-5 and TRBJ2-2, with 9 bases that match TRBD1. V was clipped by 8 bases and J by 3 bases; unmatched bases: 4. This CDR3 is 14 amino acids long. Germline values: CDR1 MNHEY, CDR2 SVGAGI. CDR3 nucleotides: TGTGCCAGCGGTACAGGGGGCTACACCGGGGAGCTGTTTTTT. Its protein product is CASGTGGYTGELFF.

The chain joins TRBV11-2 to TRBJ2-5; D call uncertain. Germline assignment: CDR1 SGHAT and CDR2 FQNNGV. Deletions cut 6 bases from V and 2 bases from J, with 10 bases between. The CDR3 sequence is 13 residues long. CDR3 DNA: TGTGCCAGCAGATTGTTCTTACAAGAGACCCAGTACTTC. Translated: CASRLFLQETQYF.

The rearrangement links TRBV10-3 to TRBJ2-7, with 9 positions matching TRBD1. In germline, CDR1 is ENHRY, CDR2 SYGVKD. With 4 bases clipped from V and 0 bases from J, the junction kept 13 bases outside the gene matches. This CDR3 is built from 18 residues. Here the CDR3 reads CAISAPPGGTGSSYEQYF. The CDR3 coding sequence is TGTGCCATCAGTGCCCCGCCTGGCGGGACAGGGAGCTCCTACGAGCAGTACTTC.

The V call is TRBV4-1, the J call TRBJ1-3; 7 bases line up with TRBD1. Germline assignment: CDR1 MGHRA and CDR2 YSYEKL. V was pared by 1 base and J by 0 bases, with 6 bases of the junction left unmatched. The CDR3 is made up of 17 amino acids. CDR3 DNA sequence: TGCGCCAGCAGCCAAGGTTATGACAGGGACTCTGGAAACACCATATATTTT. Translating gives CASSQGYDRDSGNTIYF.

The chain recombines TRBV9 with TRBJ1-1, with 8 bases identical to TRBD1. V was pared by 0 bases and J by 5 bases, with 6 bases of the junction left unmatched. The CDR3 runs 15 residues. The germline V gene encodes CDR1 SGDLS and CDR2 YYNGEE. The CDR3 loop reads CASSVVDRAGTEAFF. In nucleotides, the CDR3 is TGTGCCAGCAGCGTAGTGGACAGGGCGGGGACTGAAGCTTTCTTT.

The genes are TRBV7-2 and TRBJ1-2; TRBD1 matches 7 bases. With 5 bases clipped from V and 4 bases from J, the junction kept 4 bases outside the gene matches. This CDR3 has 13 residues. Germline CDR1 is SGHTA and CDR2 is FQGNSA. The CDR3 bases are TGTGCCAGCAGCGTTAACAGGGGCTATGGCTACACCTTC. Translation gives CASSVNRGYGYTF.

The J gene is TRBJ1-5, the V gene TRBV6-2 or TRBV6-3; 10 nucleotides align to TRBD1. CDR1 and CDR2 from the germline V gene are MNHEY and SVGEGT. V lost 2 bases and J lost 5; bases outside the gene matches: 6. This CDR3 region has 16 residues. CDR3 bases: TGTGCCAGCAGTTACGATGAGACAGGGGGCCATCAGCCCCAGCATTTT. This translates into CASSYDETGGHQPQHF.

The rearrangement uses TRBV9 and TRBJ1-2, with D possibly being TRBD1 (5 bases). Germline lookup yields CDR1 SGDLS and CDR2 YYNGEE. The CDR3 covers 14 residues. V was trimmed by 4 bases and J by 8 bases, leaving 18 bases between them. CDR3 DNA: TGTGCCAGCAGCCCCCTTGCGGGACCGGGGGGCTACACCTTC. Its translation: CASSPLAGPGGYTF.

The rearrangement uses TRBV7-2 and TRBJ2-2, with 7 bases lining up with TRBD2. With V trimmed by 5 bases and J by 1 base, 7 bases remained unmatched. The germline V gene encodes CDR1 SGHTA and CDR2 FQGNSA. The CDR3 has 16 residues. DNA for the CDR3: TGTGCCAGCAGCCCGGCGGCGGGGGAGAACACCGGGGAGCTGTTTTTT. It specifies CASSPAAGENTGELFF.

This chain connects TRBV7-2 to TRBJ1-6; 9 bases line up with TRBD1. The ends lost 0 bases at V and 3 bases at J; junction bases unmatched: 3. The CDR3 sequence is 17 residues long. Germline lookup yields CDR1 SGHTA and CDR2 FQGNSA. The DNA of the CDR3 is TGTGCCAGCAGCTTAGCGGGGACAGGGATCTATAATTCACCCCTCCACTTT. The encoded protein is CASSLAGTGIYNSPLHF.

In its sample, this clone was seen once. The V gene is TRBV4-2, the J gene TRBJ2-2; TRBD1 agrees at 7 bases. The CDR3 totals 15 residues. In germline, CDR1 is LGHNA, CDR2 YNFKEQ. V gave up 0 bases and J gave up 5 bases; unmatched junction bases: 3. As DNA, the CDR3 is TGTGCCAGCAGCCAAGAGGCAGGGGGTACCGGGGAGCTGTTTTTT. Translating gives CASSQEAGGTGELFF.

The chain couples TRBV2 to TRBJ1-6; the D is unclear. Germline CDR1 is SNHLY and CDR2 is FYNNEI. The V gene lost 4 bases and the J gene lost 5 bases, with 9 bases spanning the gap. This CDR3 region has 14 residues. Written as DNA, the CDR3 is TGTGCCAGCAGTGTGAGGCAAAATAATTCACCCCTCCACTTT. It specifies CASSVRQNNSPLHF.

The chain carries TRBV6-5 and TRBJ1-2; D unresolved. V was shortened by 6 bases and J by 4 bases, with 6 bases between the two germline ends. Germline lookup yields CDR1 MNHEY and CDR2 SVGAGI. This CDR3 is 11 amino acids long. In DNA form, the CDR3 reads TGTGCCAGCAGCCGGGTCTATGGCTACACCTTC. Protein sequence: CASSRVYGYTF.

CDR3 amino acids: CASSPLAVGQGRYGYTF. DNA of the CDR3: TGTGCCAGCTCACCACTAGCTGTAGGACAGGGACGCTATGGCTACACCTTC. This sequence joins TRBV18 and TRBJ1-2, with 8 bases identical to TRBD1. Germline V lookup: CDR1 KGHSH, CDR2 LQKENI. Unmatched junction bases numbered 11, after V lost 1 base and J lost 4 bases. The CDR3 totals 17 residues.

This chain links TRBV18 with TRBJ2-7; 8 bases line up with TRBD2. Trimming removed 2 bases from V and 1 base from J; junction bases left unmatched: 4. Germline lookup yields CDR1 KGHSH and CDR2 LQKENI. This CDR3 has 15 amino acids. The CDR3 region has the DNA TGTGCCAGCTCACCAAGCAGCGGGAGTTCCTACGAGCAGTACTTC. The encoded protein is CASSPSSGSSYEQYF.

The chain combines TRBV7-2 with TRBJ1-6; a possible D gene is TRBD1 (5 bases). Looked up from germline, CDR1 is SGHTA and CDR2 is FQGNSA. This CDR3 contains 14 residues. V was cut by 2 bases and J by 7 bases, with 9 bases left in between. CDR3 amino acids: CASSLQGSNSPLHF. The CDR3 DNA follows: TGTGCCAGCAGCTTACAGGGATCGAATTCACCCCTCCACTTT.

The rearrangement links TRBV24-1 to TRBJ1-4; the match to TRBD1 covers 7 bases. J gave up 7 bases and V 3 bases, and 4 bases lay outside the gene matches. CDR3 size: 14 residues. Germline loops: CDR1 KGHDR, CDR2 SFDVKD. The DNA for the CDR3 is TGTGCCACCAGTGATCCAGGGGGTGGTGAAAAACTGTTTTTT. As protein: CATSDPGGGEKLFF.

The J gene is TRBJ1-1, the V gene TRBV7-9; the D is unclear. This CDR3 comprises 13 residues. V lost 5 bases, J lost 0 bases, and 7 bases lay in between. CDR1 is SEHNR, CDR2 FQNEAQ, per germline (reference sequence). The CDR3 DNA reads TGTGCCAGCAGCATGAACATGAACACTGAAGCTTTCTTT. The encoded protein is CASSMNMNTEAFF.

This chain links TRBV7-3 with TRBJ1-1; the D gene is possibly TRBD1 (6 bases). V lost 3 bases and J 4 bases, leaving 15 bases between the germline ends. The V gene's germline CDR1 is SGHTA and CDR2 FQGTGA. The CDR3 is 15 residues long. CDR3 sequence (DNA): TGTGCCAGCAGCTTTGGGCAGGGGAAGGGCACTGAAGCTTTCTTT. Encoded protein: CASSFGQGKGTEAFF.

The V call is TRBV5-6, the J call TRBJ2-3; D perhaps matches TRBD1 (6 bases). Germline CDR1 SGHDT, CDR2 YYEEEE. The CDR3 loop spans 13 amino acids. V gave up 7 bases and J gave up 0 bases, with 9 bases separating them. The CDR3 sequence is CASSGVSTDTQYF. The CDR3 nucleotides read TGTGCCAGCTCAGGGGTTAGCACAGATACGCAGTATTTT.

V is TRBV18 and J is TRBJ2-2, with 13 bases identical to TRBD2. The CDR3 length is 16 residues. In germline, CDR1 is KGHSH, CDR2 LQKENI. The V and J ends lost 2 bases and 4 bases, in that order; junction bases with no gene match: 1. CDR3 DNA sequence: TGTGCCAGCTCACCAGGACTAGCGGGAGTCACCGGGGAGCTGTTTTTT. This gives the protein CASSPGLAGVTGELFF.

This rearrangement joins TRBV27 to TRBJ2-7; maybe TRBD2 (6 bases). This CDR3 region has 16 residues. The V gene lost 2 bases and the J gene lost 6 bases, with 20 bases spanning the gap. Germline assignment: CDR1 MNHEY and CDR2 SMNVEV (reference sequence). The CDR3 bases are TGTGCCAGCAGTTTAGTCTCGGGACTCCCCCCTGGCGAGCAGTACTTC. Amino acids: CASSLVSGLPPGEQYF.

This clone was counted once. The gene calls are TRBV4-1 and TRBJ2-7; tentatively, D is TRBD1 (5 bases). V lost 2 bases, J lost 0 bases, and 11 bases lay in between. This CDR3 is built from 15 residues. Germline lookup yields CDR1 MGHRA and CDR2 YSYEKL. CDR3 sequence: CASSQHDRYSYEQYF. Written as DNA, the CDR3 is TGCGCCAGCAGCCAACATGACAGATACTCCTACGAGCAGTACTTC.